The 17 T cell receptor beta chains listed next were all sequenced from one sample in a study of CD8+ T cells in alopecia areata. RNA was isolated and reverse transcribed to cDNA, the sequencing template. Here immunoSEQ multiplex PCR was the method, and the copy in TCRdb shows in-frame clones only, minus some. This table has approximately 90,000 clones, just over 70% appearing once. Stated treatment: oral pan-JAK inhibitor, 5-10 mg twice daily. The starting material was CD8+ T cells sorted from blood, obtained around week 46, from a patient treated with tofacitinib. The receptors stem from a human donor with alopecia areata.

The rearrangement links TRBV11-2 to TRBJ2-1; D might be TRBD1 (6 bases). This CDR3 spans 14 amino acids. V lost 3 bases to trimming and J lost 6 bases, with 12 bases between them. Germline assignment: CDR1 SGHAT and CDR2 FQNNGV. The CDR3 DNA sequence: TGTGCCAGCAGCTTGAGAGACAGGCCCAATGAGCAGTTCTTC. Its protein product is CASSLRDRPNEQFF. Looking up the rest from reference TRBV11-2 and TRBJ2-1 gives the full variable domain: EAGVAQSPRYKIIEKRQSVAFWCNPISGHATLYWYQQILGQGPKLLIQFQNNGVVDDSQLPKDRFSAERLKGVDSTLKIQPAKLEDSAVYLCASSLRDRPNEQFFGPGTRLTVL.

This rearrangement joins TRBV9 to TRBJ2-3, with 7 nucleotides matching TRBD2. CDR3 length equals 15 residues. Germline V CDR1 and CDR2: SGDLS, YYNGEE. V lost 3 bases and J lost 0; bases outside the gene matches: 4. The CDR3 region has the DNA TGTGCCAGCAGCGACGGGACTACTAGCACAGATACGCAGTATTTT. It yields the protein CASSDGTTSTDTQYF.

This clone came up once. V gene TRBV7-2 combines with J gene TRBJ2-5; tentatively, D is TRBD1 or TRBD2 (5 bases each). Trimming removed 0 bases at V and 2 bases at J, with 10 bases between. This CDR3 is built from 15 residues. Germline lookup yields CDR1 SGHTA and CDR2 FQGNSA. CDR3 loop: CASSLAGDGQETQYF. CDR3 DNA sequence: TGTGCCAGCAGCTTAGCGGGGGACGGACAAGAGACCCAGTACTTC. Combining the CDR3 with reference TRBV7-2 and TRBJ2-5 gives the whole variable domain GAGVSQSPSNKVTEKGKDVELRCDPISGHTALYWYRQSLGQGLEFLIYFQGNSAPDKSGLPSDRFSAERTGGSVSTLTIQRTQQEDSAVYLCASSLAGDGQETQYFGPGTRLLVL.

V usage is TRBV7-2 and J usage is TRBJ1-2; D is ambiguous. CDR1 SGHTA and CDR2 FQGNSA come from the germline V gene. Trimming pared 1 base from V and 6 bases from J, leaving 12 bases between. The CDR3 sequence is 14 residues long. In DNA form, the CDR3 reads TGTGCCAGCAGCTTAGAACCGATTTTTGATGGCTACACCTTC. Translation: CASSLEPIFDGYTF.

In this sample, this clone turned up once. This chain links TRBV11-2 with TRBJ2-1; the D gene could be TRBD1 or TRBD2 (5 bases each). V lost 5 bases, J lost 3 bases, and 17 bases lay in between. Germline-derived CDR1 and CDR2 are SGHAT and FQNNGV. The length of the CDR3 is 16 residues. The chain's CDR3 is CASSTGPRPSYNEQFF. CDR3 DNA sequence: TGTGCCAGCAGCACGGGACCTCGGCCCAGCTACAATGAGCAGTTCTTC.

This clone turned up a few times. This chain joins TRBV7-9 and TRBJ2-2; possible D gene TRBD2, 7 bases. Germline V gene lookup returns CDR1 SEHNR and CDR2 FQNEAQ (reference sequence). The CDR3 contains 15 residues. Trimming pared 4 bases from V and 8 bases from J, leaving 17 bases between. CDR3 sequence (DNA): TGTGCCAGCAGCTCCCGGGACAACGGGAGGGGGGAGCTGTTTTTT. It codes for CASSSRDNGRGELFF.

For the CDR3, the DNA is TGCGCCAGCAGCTTGGTAGTGGAGTCCGGGGAGCTGTTTTTT. It specifies CASSLVVESGELFF. This chain connects TRBV5-1 to TRBJ2-2, with no clear D. Trimming pared 0 bases from V and 6 bases from J, leaving 9 bases between. The germline V gene has CDR1 SGHRS and CDR2 YFSETQ. This CDR3 is built from 14 residues.

The table lists this clone with a count of one. This chain uses TRBV10-3 with TRBJ1-5; maybe TRBD1 (5 bases). This CDR3 is 13 amino acids long. Deletions cut 3 bases from V and 7 bases from J, with 10 bases between. Germline V gene lookup returns CDR1 ENHRY and CDR2 SYGVKD. The CDR3, as DNA: TGTGCCATCAGTGACCCCGGGGGGCAGCCCCAGCATTTT. It encodes CAISDPGGQPQHF.

This clone appeared once. The V and J genes are TRBV9 and TRBJ2-7; tentatively, D is TRBD1 or TRBD2 (5 bases each). The ends were cut back, 0 bases at V and 5 bases at J, with 9 bases in the middle. The CDR3 is 13 amino acids. In germline, CDR1 is SGDLS, CDR2 YYNGEE. Here the CDR3 DNA reads TGTGCCAGCAGCGTAGCCCGAGGGGACGAGCAGTACTTC. It encodes CASSVARGDEQYF.

V usage is TRBV10-3 and J usage is TRBJ1-2; no firm D call. The CDR3 loop spans 11 amino acids. Trimming removed 2 bases from V and 10 bases from J, with 8 bases in between. Germline loops: CDR1 ENHRY, CDR2 SYGVKD. CDR3 DNA: TGTGCCATCAGTGAGGCCCTCAACTACACCTTC. This codes for CAISEALNYTF.

In this sample, this clone turned up a few times. In the same sample, other DNA sequences code for this CDR3. This sequence joins TRBV13 and TRBJ2-7; D possibly corresponds to TRBD1 (6 bases). V was cut by 4 bases and J by 3 bases, with 7 bases left in between. Germline assignment: CDR1 PRHDT and CDR2 FYEKMQ (reference sequence). There are 12 residues in the CDR3. The CDR3 DNA reads as TGTGCCAGCAGCTCGGACAGCTACGAGCAGTACTTC. Its translation: CASSSDSYEQYF.

The rearrangement links TRBV10-3 to TRBJ2-3; D not certain. The CDR3 runs 14 residues. The germline gives CDR1 ENHRY, CDR2 SYGVKD. Trimming pared 4 bases from V and 1 base from J, leaving 9 bases between. The CDR3 region has the DNA TGTGCCATCAGTGCGGCTGGAGGCACAGATACGCAGTATTTT. Translation gives CAISAAGGTDTQYF.

The J gene is TRBJ1-5, the V gene TRBV15; 8 positions agree with TRBD1. Germline lookup yields CDR1 LNHNV and CDR2 YYDKDF (reference sequence). V gave up 1 base and J gave up 4 bases; unmatched junction bases: 12. The CDR3 has 18 amino acids. CDR3 loop: CATSRVPGQGSGNQPQHF. The CDR3 nucleotides read TGTGCCACCAGCAGAGTGCCTGGACAGGGTTCAGGAAATCAGCCCCAGCATTTT.

Details on this clone: The same CDR3 also results from other DNA sequences found in this sample. The chain carries TRBV29-1 and TRBJ2-3, with D possibly TRBD2 on 5 matching bases. This CDR3 is 14 amino acids long. The germline gives CDR1 SQVTM, CDR2 ANQGSEA. Trimming took 3 bases from V and 4 from J, leaving 14 bases between them. CDR3 sequence reads: CSVEDELAADTQYF. CDR3 in DNA: TGCAGCGTTGAGGATGAGCTAGCCGCAGATACGCAGTATTTT.

In DNA form, the CDR3 reads TGTGCCAGTAGCCGGGACAGCCCTTCCTACGAGCAGTACTTC. Amino acid sequence: CASSRDSPSYEQYF. V and J are TRBV19 and TRBJ2-7; 7 bases align to TRBD1. Per the germline V gene, CDR1 is LNHDA and CDR2 is SQIVND (reference sequence). The CDR3 totals 14 residues. V was pared by 6 bases and J by 1 base, with 6 bases of the junction left unmatched.

This chain uses TRBV4-1 with TRBJ2-7; the match to TRBD1 covers 8 bases. Germline V CDR1 and CDR2: MGHRA, YSYEKL. J gave up 4 bases and V 0 bases, and 5 bases lay outside the gene matches. CDR3 length: 15 amino acids. CDR3 residues: CASSQEGTGKYEQYF. In DNA form, the CDR3 reads TGCGCCAGCAGCCAAGAAGGGACAGGAAAATACGAGCAGTACTTC.

This clone came up a few times. The CDR3 DNA is TGTGCCATCAGTGGGGACAGGGAAGAGACCCAGTACTTC. As protein: CAISGDREETQYF. The chain combines TRBV10-3 with TRBJ2-5; 9 bases map to TRBD1. The CDR3 is 13 amino acids. Germline CDR1 is ENHRY and CDR2 is SYGVKD. After removal of 4 bases from V and 3 bases from J, the junction contained 0 bases not matched to a gene.